Below are 24 T cell receptor beta chains sequenced from a single sample in a study of T cell changes during pregnancy in multiple sclerosis. This table comes from immunoSEQ multiplex PCR, and its TCRdb copy is limited to in-frame clones, with some not included. The sample holds over 65,000 clones, roughly 92% seen once. The sample in question was peripheral blood, obtained in the first trimester of pregnancy. These receptors were taken from a female donor with multiple sclerosis, enrolled in a pregnancy study.

This clone has a single count. The J gene is TRBJ2-5, the V gene TRBV5-4; 8 positions match TRBD2. This CDR3 is built from 16 residues. Trimming removed 0 bases from V and 5 bases from J; junction bases left unmatched: 9. Germline CDR1 and CDR2: SGHNT and YYREEE (reference sequence). DNA of the CDR3: TGTGCCAGCAGCTTGGCCGGGGGGGCGCCTGGGGAGACCCAGTACTTC. Encoded protein: CASSLAGGAPGETQYF.

The DNA of the CDR3 is TGTGCCACCAGCAGGGGACTGAACTACGAGCAGTACTTC. It translates to CATSRGLNYEQYF. The V call is TRBV15, the J call TRBJ2-7; D perhaps matches TRBD2 (6 bases). Germline V CDR1 and CDR2: LNHNV, YYDKDF (reference sequence). Trimming pared 3 bases from V and 3 bases from J, leaving 9 bases between. CDR3 length: 13 residues.

The chain links TRBV18 to TRBJ2-7, with D maybe TRBD1 (5 bases). Per germline, CDR1 KGHSH and CDR2 LQKENI. V gave up 0 bases and J gave up 0 bases, with 9 bases separating them. The CDR3 contains 15 residues. As DNA, the CDR3 is TGTGCCAGCTCACCACCGCAGGGTACCTCCTACGAGCAGTACTTC. It is translated as CASSPPQGTSYEQYF.

The chain couples TRBV23-1 to TRBJ1-2; 8 nucleotides align to TRBD1. TRBV23-1 is marked as an open reading frame, function uncertain. Trimming at V came to 8 bases and at J to 7 bases, leaving 6 bases not matched to a gene. This CDR3 is built from 12 residues. CDR3 in amino acids: CASDQTGAGYTF. The DNA of the CDR3 is TGCGCCAGCGACCAGACAGGGGCTGGCTACACCTTC.

The chain is built from TRBV29-1 and TRBJ1-4; D is possibly TRBD1 (6 bases). CDR1 and CDR2 from the germline V gene are SQVTM and ANQGSEA. Trimming stripped 5 bases from V and 5 bases from J, with 12 bases between. CDR3 length: 13 amino acids. The CDR3 region has the DNA TGCAGCGTTTTTCTTACAGGGAATGAAAAACTGTTTTTT. Amino acids: CSVFLTGNEKLFF.

The chain uses TRBV5-4 and TRBJ2-1, with a possible D match to TRBD2 (5 bases). The germline V gene has CDR1 SGHNT and CDR2 YYREEE (reference sequence). The ends were cut back, 0 bases at V and 5 bases at J, with 6 bases in the middle. The CDR3 totals 13 residues. The CDR3 loop reads CASSLVGNNEQFF. DNA for the CDR3: TGTGCCAGCAGCTTGGTCGGGAACAATGAGCAGTTCTTC.

The rearrangement uses TRBV18 and TRBJ2-7; D call uncertain. The germline CDR1 and CDR2 sequences are KGHSH and LQKENI. V gave up 2 bases and J gave up 2 bases, with 10 bases separating them. The CDR3 has 14 residues. The CDR3 DNA follows: TGTGCCAGCTCACCAGGATTAGGAGCCTACGAGCAGTACTTC. This codes for CASSPGLGAYEQYF.

The chain has TRBV7-8 and TRBJ1-1; 7 bases are shared with TRBD1. The ends lost 2 bases at V and 5 bases at J; junction bases unmatched: 8. The CDR3 is 15 residues long. Germline-derived CDR1 and CDR2 are SGHVS and FQNEAQ. The CDR3 loop is CASSLSTGAGTEAFF. Here the CDR3 DNA reads TGTGCCAGCAGCTTATCCACAGGGGCGGGAACTGAAGCTTTCTTT.

V usage is TRBV29-1 and J usage is TRBJ2-1; D might be TRBD1 (6 bases). Germline V CDR1 and CDR2: SQVTM, ANQGSEA. The CDR3 runs to 13 residues. With 3 bases removed from V and 9 bases from J, the gap between germline ends came to 15 bases. CDR3 sequence: CSVEGHRGGEQFF. The CDR3 region has the DNA TGCAGCGTTGAGGGGCATCGAGGGGGTGAGCAGTTCTTC.

The V and J genes are TRBV6-6 and TRBJ1-1, with TRBD1 matching 11 bases. This CDR3 region has 15 residues. The ends lost 5 bases at V and 4 bases at J; junction bases unmatched: 6. Looked up from germline, CDR1 is MNHNY and CDR2 is SVGAGI (reference sequence). The CDR3 protein is CASSKGQGASTEAFF. The DNA for the CDR3 is TGTGCCAGCAGTAAAGGACAGGGGGCGAGCACTGAAGCTTTCTTT.

This rearrangement joins TRBV2 to TRBJ1-5; no firm D call. This CDR3 spans 15 amino acids. Trimming removed 4 bases at V and 0 bases at J, with 10 bases between. CDR1 and CDR2 (germline): SNHLY, FYNNEI. The CDR3 nucleotides read TGTGCCAGCAGTGTGGGCATTTATAGCAATCAGCCCCAGCATTTT. Its translation is CASSVGIYSNQPQHF.

The chain recombines TRBV6-4 with TRBJ2-2; TRBD2 is a possible D gene (5 bases). The CDR3 spans 14 residues. Between the trimmed V and J ends, which lost 0 bases and 3 bases, there was a span of 5 bases. Germline V lookup: CDR1 MRHNA, CDR2 SNTAGT. DNA for the CDR3: TGTGCCAGCAGTGACTCTAGCGACACCGGGGAGCTGTTTTTT. Its protein is CASSDSSDTGELFF.

The chain is built from TRBV28 and TRBJ1-5, with TRBD1 matching 9 bases. CDR3 length: 14 amino acids. The germline gives CDR1 MDHEN, CDR2 SYDVKM. The trim removed 4 bases at V and 7 bases at J, leaving 5 bases unmatched. The CDR3 DNA sequence: TGTGCCAGCAGTTACACAGGGGGCCGACAGCCCCAGCATTTT. This sequence encodes CASSYTGGRQPQHF.

V and J are TRBV2 and TRBJ2-2, with 9 bases lining up with TRBD1. V lost 8 bases and J lost 5; bases outside the gene matches: 6. The CDR3 is made up of 14 amino acids. CDR1 and CDR2 from the germline V gene are SNHLY and FYNNEI. In DNA, the CDR3 is TGTGCCAGCTGGGACAGGGAGATTACCGGGGAGCTGTTTTTT. The encoded protein is CASWDREITGELFF.

This clone was seen a single time. The chain links TRBV19 to TRBJ2-7, with D possibly TRBD1 on 5 matching bases. V lost 8 bases and J 1 base, leaving 15 bases between the germline ends. The germline CDR1 and CDR2 sequences are LNHDA and SQIVND (reference sequence). CDR3 length equals 14 residues. The DNA for the CDR3 is TGTGCCAGTTCACCCGACAGAGATTCCTACGAGCAGTACTTC. Amino acid sequence: CASSPDRDSYEQYF. Using reference TRBV19 and TRBJ2-7 for the parts outside the CDR3, the full variable domain is DGGITQSPKYLFRKEGQNVTLSCEQNLNHDAMYWYRQDPGQGLRLIYYSQIVNDFQKGDIAEGYSVSREKKESFPLTVTSAQKNPTAFYLCASSPDRDSYEQYFGPGTRLTVT.

The chain combines TRBV5-1 with TRBJ2-1; 12 nucleotides match TRBD2. V shed 4 bases and J 8 bases; nucleotides not matched to a gene: 7. In germline, CDR1 is SGHRS, CDR2 YFSETQ. The CDR3 consists of 15 residues. In DNA, the CDR3 is TGCGCCAGCAGCAACGGACTAGCGGGAAGGTATGAGCAGTTCTTC. This encodes CASSNGLAGRYEQFF.

The chain uses TRBV6-1 and TRBJ2-7; possibly TRBD1 for D (6 bases). CDR1 and CDR2 (germline): MNHNS, SASEGT. The V end lost 3 bases, the J end lost 5 bases, and 20 bases lay between the germline ends. CDR3 length: 16 amino acids. The CDR3 reads CASSEHRARTFDEQYF. CDR3 coding DNA: TGTGCCAGCAGTGAGCACAGGGCCCGAACTTTCGACGAGCAGTACTTC.

The chain links TRBV5-1 to TRBJ2-3; 7 positions match TRBD2. This CDR3 contains 15 residues. The V and J ends lost 0 bases and 1 base, in that order; junction bases with no gene match: 2. CDR1 is SGHRS and CDR2 is YFSETQ in the germline V gene. The CDR3 loop is CASSLVAGGTDTQYF. In DNA form, the CDR3 reads TGCGCCAGCAGCTTGGTTGCGGGGGGCACAGATACGCAGTATTTT.

The chain uses TRBV7-3 and TRBJ2-3; 7 bases map to TRBD2. The germline CDR1 and CDR2 sequences are SGHTA and FQGTGA. The length of the CDR3 is 15 residues. Losses at the gene ends were 5 bases for V and 1 base for J; bases not matched to a gene: 6. In DNA form, the CDR3 reads TGTGCCAGCAGCGTTCTAGCGGACCGCACAGATACGCAGTATTTT. Its translation is CASSVLADRTDTQYF.

The chain couples TRBV11-3 to TRBJ2-5; TRBD1 agrees at 9 bases. This CDR3 spans 14 amino acids. Per the germline V gene, CDR1 is SGHNT and CDR2 is YENEEA. V lost 6 bases to trimming and J lost 2 bases; unmatched junction nucleotides: 4. CDR3 in amino acids: CASRRGQGQETQYF. The CDR3 DNA reads TGTGCCAGCAGACGGGGACAGGGACAAGAGACCCAGTACTTC.

V gene TRBV11-3 combines with J gene TRBJ2-5; D remains unclear. Trimming removed 2 bases at V and 5 bases at J, with 12 bases between. The length of the CDR3 is 14 residues. Per germline, CDR1 SGHNT and CDR2 YENEEA. The CDR3 sequence is CASSLRLQMETQYF. CDR3 sequence (DNA): TGTGCCAGCAGCTTAAGACTGCAAATGGAGACCCAGTACTTC.

CDR3 in amino acids: CASSQGRQGREQYF. CDR3 nucleotide sequence: TGCGCCAGCAGCCAAGGAAGACAGGGGCGCGAGCAGTACTTC. The genes are TRBV4-3 and TRBJ2-7; 8 bases match TRBD1. This CDR3 comprises 14 residues. Per germline, CDR1 LGHNA and CDR2 YSLEER. Trimming removed 1 base from V and 6 bases from J; junction bases left unmatched: 5.

The chain joins TRBV30 to TRBJ1-2; D remains ambiguous. Trimming took off 3 bases at V and 8 bases at J, with 13 bases between the two ends. The CDR3 contains 12 residues. Germline CDR1 is GTSNPN and CDR2 is SVGIG (reference sequence). CDR3 nucleotides: TGTGCCTGGAGGGCCCAAAGGAGCGGCTACACCTTC. Amino acid sequence: CAWRAQRSGYTF.

J is TRBJ2-1 and V is TRBV27; D call uncertain. The germline V and J ends were trimmed by 0 bases and 5 bases, with 11 bases remaining between them. The CDR3 length is 15 residues. Germline CDR1 reads MNHEY; CDR2 reads SMNVEV (reference sequence). DNA for the CDR3: TGTGCCAGCAGTTTATCGAGAGGAACCCACAATGAGCAGTTCTTC. Protein product: CASSLSRGTHNEQFF.